This entry lists 9 T cell receptor beta chains sequenced from one sample in a study of CD8+ T cells in alopecia areata. RNA, once extracted, was reverse transcribed into cDNA for use as the sequencing template. Measured with immunoSEQ multiplex PCR; TCRdb has only the in-frame clones, and not every one. The sample has around 160,000 clones, less than 70% seen once. As to treatment: oral pan-JAK inhibitor, 5-10 mg twice daily. The sequencing here drew on CD4+ T cells sorted from blood, taken at week 24, from a patient treated with tofacitinib. Receptors were obtained from a human donor with alopecia areata.

This sequence joins TRBV30 and TRBJ2-2; D is undetermined. The CDR3 is made up of 14 amino acids. Germline CDR1 and CDR2: GTSNPN and SVGIG (reference sequence). V was trimmed by 6 bases and J by 2 bases, leaving 13 bases between them. The CDR3 DNA is TGTGCCTGCCCGGCGGTCCGAAACACCGGGGAGCTGTTTTTT. Its protein product is CACPAVRNTGELFF.

On this clone: Within the sample, other DNA sequences also encode this same CDR3. The chain recombines TRBV2 with TRBJ1-5; the D gene is possibly TRBD1 (5 bases). The germline CDR1 and CDR2 sequences are SNHLY and FYNNEI. The CDR3 covers 13 residues. V was trimmed by 5 bases and J by 5 bases, leaving 10 bases between them. The CDR3 DNA sequence: TGTGCCAGCAGTCGTGACAGAGATCAGCCCCAGCATTTT. It yields the protein CASSRDRDQPQHF.

This clone was counted once. The rearrangement links TRBV15 to TRBJ2-5; perhaps TRBD1 as D (6 bases). The germline CDR1 and CDR2 sequences are LNHNV and YYDKDF (reference sequence). V was trimmed by 5 bases and J by 1 base, leaving 20 bases between them. The CDR3 has 17 residues. In DNA form, the CDR3 reads TGTGCCACCAGCGGAACACAGGGAAATGGGGTCCAAGAGACCCAGTACTTC. It yields the protein CATSGTQGNGVQETQYF.

V and J are TRBV2 and TRBJ2-2, with 8 bases aligning to TRBD2. J was trimmed by 0 bases and V by 6 bases; bases with no gene match: 6. This CDR3 contains 16 residues. CDR1 and CDR2 from the germline V gene are SNHLY and FYNNEI. The CDR3 reads CASREFSGANTGELFF. Written as DNA, the CDR3 is TGTGCCAGCAGAGAGTTTAGCGGGGCGAACACCGGGGAGCTGTTTTTT.

This chain uses TRBV4-1 with TRBJ1-5; no reliable D call. Germline V gives CDR1 MGHRA, CDR2 YSYEKL. The length of the CDR3 is 14 residues. The V end was cut by 0 bases, the J end by 4 bases, with 7 bases between. The CDR3 spells CASSQDLRNQPQHF. The CDR3 DNA sequence: TGCGCCAGCAGCCAAGATTTGAGGAATCAGCCCCAGCATTTT.

The chain recombines TRBV9 with TRBJ2-2; D possibly corresponds to TRBD2 (6 bases). Trimming shortened V by 0 bases and J by 2 bases, and 11 bases separated the two germline ends. CDR3 length equals 16 residues. The V gene's germline CDR1 is SGDLS and CDR2 YYNGEE. This CDR3 is CASSVAGRRNTGELFF. Written as DNA, the CDR3 is TGTGCCAGCAGCGTAGCGGGGAGGAGAAACACCGGGGAGCTGTTTTTT.

V gene TRBV2 combines with J gene TRBJ1-2; D is possibly TRBD1 (6 bases). The V gene lost 5 bases and the J gene lost 2 bases, with 12 bases spanning the gap. Germline lookup yields CDR1 SNHLY and CDR2 FYNNEI. The CDR3 extends over 14 amino acids. This chain's CDR3 is CASSPKGGNYGYTF. CDR3 coding DNA: TGTGCCAGCAGTCCGAAGGGGGGGAACTATGGCTACACCTTC.

As DNA, the CDR3 is TGCAGCGTTTCCGGGGCAAACTATGGCTACACCTTC. Protein sequence: CSVSGANYGYTF. The chain carries TRBV29-1 and TRBJ1-2; perhaps TRBD1 as D (5 bases). Germline V CDR1 and CDR2: SQVTM, ANQGSEA. Trimming took off 5 bases at V and 2 bases at J, with 9 bases between the two ends. The CDR3 loop spans 12 amino acids. Supplemented by reference TRBV29-1 and TRBJ1-2, the full variable domain reads SAVISQKPSRDICQRGTSLTIQCQVDSQVTMMFWYRQQPGQSLTLIATANQGSEATYESGFVIDKFPISRPNLTFSTLTVSNMSPEDSSIYLCSVSGANYGYTFGSGTRLTVV.

Only a few counts were recorded for this clone. The V call is TRBV29-1, the J call TRBJ2-4, with unresolved D. Germline V gives CDR1 SQVTM, CDR2 ANQGSEA. CDR3 length equals 13 residues. V was cut by 3 bases and J by 1 base, with 7 bases left in between. Here the CDR3 DNA reads TGCAGCGTTGATCAGCTGGCCAAAAACATTCAGTACTTC. Its protein is CSVDQLAKNIQYF.